The 26 T cell receptor beta chains reported below all come from one sample, sequenced in a study of T cells in Graves' hyperthyroidism and ophthalmopathy. RNA transcripts yielded amplified TCR beta CDR3 regions. The HTBI primer set was used in a first-round RT-PCR of the TCR CDR3. Using its own MiXCR run on the multiplex PCR reads, TCRdb lists one record per CDR3 protein. The table records about 270,000 distinct CDR3 sequences, 22% of them present only once. The sequencing sample was made of blood. These receptors originate from a man aged 25 to 45 with Graves' ophthalmopathy.

On this clonotype itself: A read error may be the cause here, since a much bigger clone is one base away. The chain uses TRBV28 and TRBJ2-5, with D unresolved. The germline gives CDR1 MDHEN, CDR2 SYDVKM. The CDR3 has 15 residues. The V end was cut by 5 bases, the J end by 4 bases, with 17 bases between. The CDR3, as DNA: TGTGCCAGCAGTCCTCCGACAACAACCTCAGAGACCCAGTACTTC. Its translation is CASSPPTTTSETQYF.

This clonotype was recorded at least ten times. In nucleotides, the CDR3 is TGTGCCAGCGGACCGAATGAAAAACTGTTTTTT. Translation: CASGPNEKLFF. The chain couples TRBV3-1 to TRBJ1-4; D ambiguous. The CDR3 loop spans 11 amino acids. V was shortened by 8 bases and J by 5 bases, with 6 bases between the two germline ends. Germline V gene sequence: CDR1 LGHDT, CDR2 YNNKEL (reference sequence).

This clonotype has more than one count but fewer than ten. CDR3 sequence: CSVSGTGGSYEQYF. The DNA for the CDR3 is TGCAGCGTTTCCGGGACAGGGGGCTCCTACGAGCAGTACTTC. The chain couples TRBV29-1 to TRBJ2-7; 11 bases are a match to TRBD1. The J segment lost 0 bases and the V segment lost 5 bases, leaving 3 bases of the junction unmatched. This CDR3 has 14 residues. In germline, CDR1 is SQVTM, CDR2 ANQGSEA.

The J gene is TRBJ2-1, the V gene TRBV29-1, with 11 bases fitting TRBD2. This CDR3 has 15 amino acids. Trimming removed 2 bases from V and 6 bases from J; junction bases left unmatched: 6. CDR1 is SQVTM, CDR2 ANQGSEA, per germline. The CDR3: CSVERRGLAVNEQFF. The CDR3 nucleotides read TGCAGCGTTGAAAGGAGGGGACTAGCGGTCAATGAGCAGTTCTTC.

This clonotype was recorded only once. The chain combines TRBV5-1 with TRBJ2-7, with D tentatively TRBD1 (6 bases). Looked up from germline, CDR1 is SGHRS and CDR2 is YFSETQ. CDR3 length: 16 residues. V was clipped by 3 bases and J by 3 bases, with 19 bases between them. The CDR3 sequence: CASSSTTGRVSYEQYF. Written as DNA, the CDR3 is TGCGCCAGCAGCTCAACGACAGGACGAGTAAGCTACGAGCAGTACTTC.

The chain uses TRBV19 and TRBJ2-7; D gene uncertain. The length of the CDR3 is 15 residues. Trimming removed 4 bases at V and 4 bases at J, with 17 bases between. Germline V gene data show CDR1 as LNHDA and CDR2 as SQIVND (reference sequence). CDR3 region: CASSRTLRSFYEQYF. In DNA, the CDR3 is TGTGCCAGTAGTAGAACCCTCCGGTCCTTTTACGAGCAGTACTTC.

This clonotype showed up just a few times. This chain connects TRBV5-8 to TRBJ1-5, with 8 bases fitting TRBD1. Trimming removed 4 bases from V and 15 bases from J; junction bases left unmatched: 9. The CDR3 sequence is 12 residues long. CDR1 and CDR2 (germline): SGHTS, YDEGEE. The CDR3: CASSRDRGGSHF. CDR3 DNA sequence: TGTGCCAGCAGCCGTGACAGGGGCGGTTCGCATTTT.

The sample holds a few counts of this clonotype. The rearrangement joins TRBV7-9 to TRBJ2-7; D is uncertain. This CDR3 has 14 residues. Trimming removed 4 bases at V and 2 bases at J, with 12 bases between. CDR1 SEHNR and CDR2 FQNEAQ come from the germline V gene (reference sequence). CDR3 nucleotides: TGTGCCAGCAGCTCCTGGGCGCTCGCCTACGAGCAGTACTTC. It translates to CASSSWALAYEQYF.

This clonotype came up a few times. The junction departs from the called germline gene at one end, perhaps through a read error. The rearrangement links TRBV11-3 to TRBJ2-1; the match to TRBD2 covers 12 bases. Per the germline V gene, CDR1 is SGHNT and CDR2 is YENEEA. The CDR3 contains 16 residues. The CDR3 bases are TGTGCCAGCAGCTCCCGAACTAGCGGGAGGTACAATGAGCGGTTCTTC. Translated, it gives CASSSRTSGRYNERFF.

This clonotype occurred a few times. V and J are TRBV6-6 and TRBJ2-7, with D maybe TRBD2 (6 bases). Germline V lookup: CDR1 MNHNY, CDR2 SVGAGI (reference sequence). The CDR3 consists of 12 residues. V was pared by 0 bases and J by 6 bases, with 6 bases between. CDR3 coding DNA: TGTGCCAGCAGTTACTCGGGGGGCGAGCAGTACTTC. Amino acids: CASSYSGGEQYF.

The chain combines TRBV24-1 with TRBJ2-2; a weak D match, TRBD2 (5 bases). The CDR3 consists of 13 residues. The V end was cut by 9 bases, the J end by 5 bases, with 12 bases between. Per germline, CDR1 KGHDR and CDR2 SFDVKD. In nucleotides, the CDR3 is TGTGCCACCCTCTCGGACTGGACCGGGGAGCTGTTTTTT. It translates to CATLSDWTGELFF.

The chain carries TRBV28 and TRBJ2-5, with 9 bases fitting TRBD2. The CDR3 spans 15 residues. Germline CDR1 MDHEN, CDR2 SYDVKM. Trimming at V came to 3 bases and at J to 4 bases, leaving 6 bases not matched to a gene. The chain's CDR3 is CASSFWREGPETQYF. Here the CDR3 DNA reads TGTGCCAGCAGTTTTTGGCGGGAGGGCCCAGAGACCCAGTACTTC.

This clonotype was observed many times. The chain carries TRBV3-1 and TRBJ2-1; 8 positions match TRBD2. Germline CDR1 LGHDT, CDR2 YNNKEL (reference sequence). The CDR3 is 15 amino acids. After removal of 0 bases from V and 4 bases from J, the junction contained 2 bases not matched to a gene. CDR3 coding DNA: TGTGCCAGCAGCCAAGAACTAGCGGTTTACAATGAGCAGTTCTTC. Translation gives CASSQELAVYNEQFF.

In this sample, this clonotype turned up many times. The J gene is TRBJ1-1, the V gene TRBV7-2; D gene unclear. From germline, CDR1 is SGHTA and CDR2 FQGNSA. This CDR3 contains 14 residues. V was cut by 5 bases and J by 7 bases, with 17 bases left in between. The CDR3 sequence is CASSQMWGAGEAFF. The CDR3 DNA follows: TGTGCCAGCAGCCAGATGTGGGGAGCGGGTGAAGCTTTCTTT.

The chain combines TRBV7-2 with TRBJ1-6; D is undetermined. This CDR3 has 13 amino acids. V was trimmed by 5 bases and J by 11 bases, leaving 13 bases between them. Looked up from germline, CDR1 is SGHTA and CDR2 is FQGNSA. The CDR3 DNA follows: TGTGCCAGCAGCCCTGAGGCGAGCGCACCCCTCCACTTT. Translation: CASSPEASAPLHF.

The rearrangement uses TRBV5-4 and TRBJ1-3; 10 bases match TRBD1. The J segment lost 1 base and the V segment lost 3 bases, leaving 4 bases of the junction unmatched. The CDR3 loop spans 16 amino acids. Germline lookup yields CDR1 SGHNT and CDR2 YYREEE (reference sequence). The DNA of the CDR3 is TGTGCCAGCAGCTCAAGGACAGGGGGTTCTGGAAACACCATATATTTT. Residues: CASSSRTGGSGNTIYF.

The chain links TRBV7-8 to TRBJ2-2, with D perhaps matching TRBD2 (5 bases). The CDR3 has 15 residues. The germline V and J ends were trimmed by 5 bases and 6 bases, with 16 bases remaining between them. Germline CDR1 is SGHVS and CDR2 is FQNEAQ. The CDR3 loop is CASSTFRDGPGELFF. In DNA form, the CDR3 reads TGTGCCAGCAGCACCTTCCGGGATGGACCCGGGGAGCTGTTTTTT. The full variable domain, with the rest looked up from reference TRBV7-8 and TRBJ2-2, is GAGVSQSPRYKVAKRGQDVALRCDPISGHVSLFWYQQALGQGPEFLTYFQNEAQLDKSGLPSDRFFAERPEGSVSTLKIQRTQQEDSAVYLCASSTFRDGPGELFFGEGSRLTVL.

This clonotype was seen more than once but under ten times. This chain connects TRBV6-5 to TRBJ1-3, with a possible D match to TRBD1 (5 bases). V was trimmed by 4 bases and J by 1 base, leaving 17 bases between them. Germline-derived CDR1 and CDR2 are MNHEY and SVGAGI. CDR3 length: 17 residues. The CDR3 protein is CASSSRGTPASGNTIYF. In DNA, the CDR3 is TGTGCCAGCAGTTCCCGCGGGACCCCGGCTTCTGGAAACACCATATATTTT.

The chain carries TRBV6-1 and TRBJ2-3, with TRBD2 as a possible D gene (6 bases). V dropped 6 bases and J dropped 1 base, with 17 bases sitting between them. The CDR3 consists of 16 residues. Germline CDR1 and CDR2: MNHNS and SASEGT. The CDR3 DNA reads as TGTGCCAGCAGGCCTTACGGGAGCCGGGGCACAGATACGCAGTATTTT. It encodes CASRPYGSRGTDTQYF.

V gene TRBV7-8 combines with J gene TRBJ2-3; TRBD2 matches at 13 bases. Germline lookup yields CDR1 SGHVS and CDR2 FQNEAQ. The CDR3 is 15 amino acids. J was trimmed by 6 bases and V by 6 bases; bases with no gene match: 6. The CDR3 is CASRILAGGVDTQYF. The CDR3 DNA reads as TGTGCCAGCAGGATACTAGCGGGGGGGGTGGATACGCAGTATTTT.

This clonotype came up a few times. The rearrangement links TRBV28 to TRBJ2-7; TRBD1 might be the D (5 bases). The CDR3 length is 14 residues. Germline CDR1 reads MDHEN; CDR2 reads SYDVKM. Trimming took off 5 bases at V and 2 bases at J, with 13 bases between the two ends. CDR3 DNA: TGTGCCAGCAGTCCTCGGACATTTCCCTACGAGCAGTACTTC. Translation: CASSPRTFPYEQYF.

The chain recombines TRBV15 with TRBJ1-5, with D hard to call. The CDR3 loop spans 15 amino acids. The germline CDR1 and CDR2 sequences are LNHNV and YYDKDF (reference sequence). Deletions cut 0 bases from V and 7 bases from J, with 13 bases between. The CDR3 nucleotides are TGTGCCACCAGCAGAGATATCAGACGAGAACAGCCCCAGCATTTT. This sequence encodes CATSRDIRREQPQHF.

This chain uses TRBV5-1 with TRBJ2-2; maybe TRBD1 (6 bases). There are 14 residues in the CDR3. Per germline, CDR1 SGHRS and CDR2 YFSETQ. The V end lost 4 bases, the J end lost 4 bases, and 11 bases lay between the germline ends. In nucleotides, the CDR3 is TGCGCCAGCAGCGGGGACATACGCACCGGGGAGCTGTTTTTT. Translated: CASSGDIRTGELFF.

In its sample, this clonotype was seen many times. The chain links TRBV12-3 or TRBV12-4 to TRBJ2-1; D is possibly TRBD2 (6 bases). Trimming took 5 bases from V and 1 from J, leaving 12 bases between them. CDR3 length equals 15 residues. The CDR3 sequence is CASSLPGGSYNEQFF. The CDR3 DNA reads TGTGCCAGCAGTCTCCCTGGGGGGTCCTACAATGAGCAGTTCTTC.

This clonotype was seen at least ten times. The CDR3 DNA sequence: TGTGCCAGCAGCCCTTGGACGGCCCAAAACACCGGGGAGCTGTTTTTT. This encodes CASSPWTAQNTGELFF. The chain uses TRBV7-8 and TRBJ2-2; D gene unclear. The CDR3 spans 16 residues. Deletions cut 5 bases from V and 2 bases from J, with 15 bases between. Per the germline V gene, CDR1 is SGHVS and CDR2 is FQNEAQ.

This clonotype was detected only once. V usage is TRBV20-1 and J usage is TRBJ2-5; 8 nucleotides align to TRBD2. V lost 4 bases and J lost 7; bases outside the gene matches: 14. Per the germline V gene, CDR1 is DFQATT and CDR2 is SNEGSKA (reference sequence). This CDR3 has 15 residues. The CDR3, as DNA: TGCAGTGCTATCCCGACGCGGGAGGCCCGGTGGACCCAGTACTTC. This sequence encodes CSAIPTREARWTQYF.